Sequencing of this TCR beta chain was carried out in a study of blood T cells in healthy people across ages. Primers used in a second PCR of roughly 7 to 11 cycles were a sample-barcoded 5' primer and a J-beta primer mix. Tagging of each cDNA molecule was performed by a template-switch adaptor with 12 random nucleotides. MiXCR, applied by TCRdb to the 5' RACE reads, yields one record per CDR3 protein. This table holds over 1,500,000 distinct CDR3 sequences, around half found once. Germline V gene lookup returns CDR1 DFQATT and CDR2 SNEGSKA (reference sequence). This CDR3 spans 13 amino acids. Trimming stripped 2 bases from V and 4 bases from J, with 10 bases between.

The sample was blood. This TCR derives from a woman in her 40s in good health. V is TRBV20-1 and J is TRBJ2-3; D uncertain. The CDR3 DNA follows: TGCAGTGCTAGACGGCCGGCCTCAGATACGCAGTATTTT. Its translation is CSARRPASDTQYF.